This T cell receptor beta chain was recovered during a study of T cells in Graves' hyperthyroidism and ophthalmopathy. Amplification of TCR beta CDR3 regions used RNA as the template. HTBI primers drove first-round RT-PCR of the TCR CDR3. TCRdb recomputed calls from the multiplex PCR reads with MiXCR, one row per CDR3 protein. The sample has over 550,000 distinct CDR3 sequences; over 15% are singletons. Germline CDR1 and CDR2: MNHEY and SVGEGT. Trimming took off 6 bases at V and 4 bases at J, with 10 bases between the two ends. The CDR3 totals 13 residues. This clonotype came up many times. Antigen: not known. General study results and limits: Model predictions of ophthalmopathy came a median approximately 6 months before onset.

This TCR derives from a woman under 30 with Graves' hyperthyroidism. The sample consisted of blood. The chain couples TRBV6-2 or TRBV6-3 to TRBJ2-1, with D possibly matching TRBD2 (5 bases). DNA for the CDR3: TGTGCCAGCAGGATACTAGAATACAATGAGCAGTTCTTC. It specifies CASRILEYNEQFF.